Following are 31 T cell receptor beta chains from one sample sequenced in a study of T-cell memory formation after mild COVID-19. From the 5' RACE reads, TCRdb called clonotypes with MiXCR, one entry per CDR3 protein. Of fewer than 95,000 distinct CDR3 sequences listed, approximately 16% were seen once; the top ten hold around two fifths. The source material was PBMCs or a T cell subset sorted from them (not recorded which). The receptors were sampled from a man aged 18 to 35 who had mild COVID-19 (a few samples of this study predate the infection). Cell type and time point are not known.

In this sample, this clonotype turned up a few times. CDR3: CASSTGGATEAFF. In DNA form, the CDR3 reads TGTGCCAGCAGTACCGGTGGGGCCACTGAAGCTTTCTTT. The J gene is TRBJ1-1, the V gene TRBV12-3 or TRBV12-4, with a possible D match to TRBD1 (5 bases). The CDR3 has 13 amino acids. V lost 5 bases, J lost 4 bases, and 11 bases lay in between.

There are a few counts of this clonotype. The J gene is TRBJ2-7, the V gene TRBV6-6; 13 bases are shared with TRBD2. CDR1 and CDR2 from the germline V gene are MNHNY and SVGAGI (reference sequence). The CDR3 consists of 18 residues. J gave up 2 bases and V 0 bases, and 7 bases lay outside the gene matches. The CDR3 DNA is TGTGCCAGCAGTTACTCGACTAGCGGGGGGTTACACCCCTACGAGCAGTACTTC. Translating it yields CASSYSTSGGLHPYEQYF.

This sequence joins TRBV7-9 and TRBJ2-5, with D perhaps TRBD1 (6 bases). Germline lookup yields CDR1 SEHNR and CDR2 FQNEAQ (reference sequence). The CDR3 loop spans 13 amino acids. Trimming removed 4 bases at V and 2 bases at J, with 8 bases between. The CDR3 nucleotides are TGTGCCAGCAGCTCAGGGGCTCAAGAGACCCAGTACTTC. Translation gives CASSSGAQETQYF.

This clonotype has ten or more counts. J is TRBJ2-1 and V is TRBV25-1; D is uncertain. This CDR3 comprises 15 residues. Trimming took 3 bases from V and 0 from J, leaving 9 bases between them. Germline lookup yields CDR1 MGHDK and CDR2 SYGVNS. The CDR3 DNA follows: TGTGCCAGCAGTGACGACGGATTCTCCTACAATGAGCAGTTCTTC. This encodes CASSDDGFSYNEQFF. Variable domain in full (rest from reference TRBV25-1 and TRBJ2-1): EADIYQTPRYLVIGTGKKITLECSQTMGHDKMYWYQQDPGMELHLIHYSYGVNSTEKGDLSSESTVSRIRTEHFPLTLESARPSHTSQYLCASSDDGFSYNEQFFGPGTRLTVL.

The CDR3: CASSGGTGLGYEQYF. In nucleotides, the CDR3 is TGTGCCAGCAGCGGGGGGACAGGGCTTGGCTACGAGCAGTACTTC. The chain has TRBV9 and TRBJ2-7; 9 bases are a match to TRBD1. Germline CDR1 is SGDLS and CDR2 is YYNGEE. V shed 3 bases and J 3 bases; nucleotides not matched to a gene: 7. The CDR3 spans 15 residues. The complete variable domain, with remaining parts taken from reference TRBV9 and TRBJ2-7, reads DSGVTQTPKHLITATGQRVTLRCSPRSGDLSVYWYQQSLDQGLQFLIQYYNGEERAKGNILERFSAQQFPDLHSELNLSSLELGDSALYFCASSGGTGLGYEQYFGPGTRLTVT.

The rearrangement uses TRBV10-3 and TRBJ2-1; 8 positions match TRBD2. The CDR3 has 14 residues. Germline trimming cut 2 bases from V and 8 bases from J; bases unmatched to any gene: 5. Germline V gives CDR1 ENHRY, CDR2 SYGVKD. CDR3 nucleotide sequence: TGTGCCATCAGTGAGGAGGCGGGGGGCGATGAGCAGTTCTTC. This codes for CAISEEAGGDEQFF.

This clonotype was observed a handful of times. The DNA for the CDR3 is TGCGCCAGCAGCCTCGCCGGGCTCGGGGAGCTGTTTTTT. As protein: CASSLAGLGELFF. The V and J genes are TRBV4-3 and TRBJ2-2, with D uncertain. Germline V gives CDR1 LGHNA, CDR2 YSLEER. Between the trimmed V and J ends, which lost 4 bases and 7 bases, there was a span of 10 bases. The CDR3 has 13 residues.

This clonotype has a handful of counts. The chain couples TRBV4-1 to TRBJ2-1, with 11 positions matching TRBD1. This CDR3 has 15 amino acids. J gave up 7 bases and V 5 bases, and 7 bases lay outside the gene matches. From germline, CDR1 is MGHRA and CDR2 YSYEKL. CDR3 sequence reads: CASSTRDRGSNEQFF. CDR3 in DNA: TGCGCCAGCAGCACCCGGGACAGGGGGTCTAATGAGCAGTTCTTC.

There are many counts of this clonotype. The chain has TRBV28 and TRBJ1-1; D is unresolved. Germline-derived CDR1 and CDR2 are MDHEN and SYDVKM. With 8 bases removed from V and 0 bases from J, the gap between germline ends came to 19 bases. The CDR3 totals 16 residues. DNA of the CDR3: TGTGCCAGCGTCCCGTGGGCTACGACCATGAACACTGAAGCTTTCTTT. Its translation is CASVPWATTMNTEAFF.

This clonotype was counted a few times. The chain carries TRBV7-6 and TRBJ2-5, with TRBD2 matching 8 bases. V lost 6 bases, J lost 4 bases, and 7 bases stayed unmatched. CDR3 length equals 14 residues. The germline CDR1 and CDR2 sequences are SGHVS and FNYEAQ. CDR3 residues: CASSPGLAPETQYF. The CDR3 DNA reads as TGTGCCAGCAGTCCCGGACTAGCCCCAGAGACCCAGTACTTC.

This clonotype was seen many times. This chain joins TRBV5-1 and TRBJ2-1; no clear D gene. Trimming stripped 2 bases from V and 4 bases from J, with 7 bases between. This CDR3 is built from 13 residues. The germline V gene has CDR1 SGHRS and CDR2 YFSETQ. The CDR3 is CASSFGGYNEQFF. The CDR3 nucleotides are TGCGCCAGCAGCTTCGGCGGATACAATGAGCAGTTCTTC.

This clonotype was recorded a few times. The J gene is TRBJ2-5, the V gene TRBV27; 8 bases map to TRBD2. This CDR3 region has 15 residues. The V gene's germline CDR1 is MNHEY and CDR2 SMNVEV (reference sequence). Trimming at V came to 3 bases and at J to 4 bases, leaving 7 bases not matched to a gene. CDR3 amino acids: CASSFEAGVLETQYF. The CDR3 region has the DNA TGTGCCAGCAGTTTCGAAGCGGGGGTTTTAGAGACCCAGTACTTC.

This clonotype was counted only a few times. V and J are TRBV12-3 or TRBV12-4 and TRBJ1-5; 7 bases are a match to TRBD1. The CDR3 loop spans 14 amino acids. The J segment lost 3 bases and the V segment lost 5 bases, leaving 4 bases of the junction unmatched. The CDR3 nucleotides read TGTGCCAGCAGTACGGGACAGTTCAATCAGCCCCAGCATTTT. Translating it yields CASSTGQFNQPQHF.

This clonotype has ten or more counts. The chain employs TRBV4-3 and TRBJ2-4, with D possibly called TRBD1 or TRBD2 (5 bases each). This CDR3 has 17 residues. Germline CDR1 LGHNA, CDR2 YSLEER. Trimming removed 3 bases from V and 5 bases from J, with 20 bases in between. The CDR3 bases are TGCGCCAGCAGCCATCATCGAGGAAGGGGACGGGAAAACATTCAGTACTTC. Translated, it gives CASSHHRGRGRENIQYF.

This clonotype has ten or more counts. This chain links TRBV7-9 with TRBJ2-7; either TRBD1 or TRBD2 may fit D (5 bases each). CDR3 size: 13 residues. Germline values: CDR1 SEHNR, CDR2 FQNEAQ (reference sequence). Between the trimmed V and J ends, which lost 7 bases and 4 bases, there was a span of 14 bases. CDR3 loop: CASTRDGNYEQYF. The CDR3 DNA sequence: TGTGCCAGCACCCGGGACGGCAATTACGAGCAGTACTTC.

Only a few counts were recorded for this clonotype. The chain is built from TRBV7-9 and TRBJ1-1; the match to TRBD1 covers 8 bases. The junction had 2 bases not matched to a gene; V was cut back by 2 bases and J by 0 bases. Germline V gene sequence: CDR1 SEHNR, CDR2 FQNEAQ (reference sequence). This CDR3 has 15 amino acids. The CDR3 reads CASSLTGGLNTEAFF. CDR3 bases: TGTGCCAGCAGCTTAACAGGGGGATTGAACACTGAAGCTTTCTTT.

This sequence joins TRBV2 and TRBJ2-3; D uncertain. The V and J ends lost 2 bases and 2 bases respectively, with 14 bases between them. Germline CDR1 SNHLY, CDR2 FYNNEI. The CDR3 is 16 amino acids. In nucleotides, the CDR3 is TGTGCCAGCAGTGAACTAAAGTCTTACTCCACAGATACGCAGTATTTT. This sequence encodes CASSELKSYSTDTQYF. Drawing the rest from reference TRBV2 and TRBJ2-3, the complete variable domain is EPEVTQTPSHQVTQMGQEVILRCVPISNHLYFYWYRQILGQKVEFLVSFYNNEISEKSEIFDDQFSVERPDGSNFTLKIRSTKLEDSAMYFCASSELKSYSTDTQYFGPGTRLTVL.

The rearrangement links TRBV28 to TRBJ1-4; D not certain. CDR1 is MDHEN and CDR2 is SYDVKM in the germline V gene. The CDR3 contains 14 residues. Trimming removed 1 base at V and 0 bases at J, with 3 bases between. The chain's CDR3 is CASSLFTTNEKLFF. CDR3 sequence (DNA): TGTGCCAGCAGTTTATTTACAACTAATGAAAAACTGTTTTTT.

This clonotype was counted a few times. This chain links TRBV20-1 with TRBJ2-2, with 14 bases lining up with TRBD2. The V segment lost 1 base and the J segment 0 bases; nucleotides outside the gene matches: 7. This CDR3 region has 19 residues. Germline CDR1 and CDR2: DFQATT and SNEGSKA (reference sequence). Written as DNA, the CDR3 is TGCAGTGCTAGAGTACAGGGACTAGCGGGGGAGGCGAACACCGGGGAGCTGTTTTTT. This gives the protein CSARVQGLAGEANTGELFF.

This clonotype showed up just a few times. The chain is built from TRBV6-2 or TRBV6-3 and TRBJ1-6, with TRBD1 as a possible D gene (5 bases). V gave up 6 bases and J gave up 7 bases, with 10 bases separating them. This CDR3 has 13 amino acids. CDR1 is MNHEY, CDR2 SVGEGT, per germline. The CDR3 DNA follows: TGTGCCAGCAGCCGGGACGAAAATTCACCCCTCCACTTT. It yields the protein CASSRDENSPLHF.

This clonotype was picked up many times. The rearrangement uses TRBV12-3 or TRBV12-4 and TRBJ2-2, with TRBD2 as a possible D gene (5 bases). The length of the CDR3 is 16 residues. Between the trimmed V and J ends, which lost 5 bases and 4 bases, there was a span of 17 bases. The CDR3 DNA is TGTGCCAGCAGTCCTAGGAGACTCCGGGGCACCGGGGAGCTGTTTTTT. This translates into CASSPRRLRGTGELFF.

A word on this clonotype: No conserved phenylalanine or tryptophan ends this CDR3, so it is likely a read error. The V gene is TRBV4-3, the J gene TRBJ2-5, with D hard to call. Germline-derived CDR1 and CDR2 are LGHNA and YSLEER. This CDR3 contains 15 residues. The V end lost 0 bases, the J end lost 5 bases, and 13 bases lay between the germline ends. CDR3 sequence: CASSQDGLLTETQYL. The DNA for the CDR3 is TGCGCCAGCAGCCAAGACGGTCTGCTCACGGAGACCCAGTACTTA.

This clonotype was found a few times. The chain is built from TRBV15 and TRBJ2-7, with 7 bases identical to TRBD1. The V gene end was trimmed by 4 bases and the J gene end by 2 bases; junction bases not matched to a gene: 5. CDR1 LNHNV and CDR2 YYDKDF come from the germline V gene (reference sequence). This CDR3 has 14 amino acids. CDR3 bases: TGTGCCACCAGCAATAGGGGGCAAGCCTACGAGCAGTACGTC. Its translation is CATSNRGQAYEQYV.

The V and J genes are TRBV20-1 and TRBJ1-5; perhaps TRBD1 as D (5 bases). In germline, CDR1 is DFQATT, CDR2 SNEGSKA (reference sequence). CDR3 length: 13 amino acids. CDR3 DNA sequence: TGCAGCGTTAGACCATTGCAGGGCCAGCCCCAGCATTTT. Translation: CSVRPLQGQPQHF.

The table lists this clonotype with a few counts. The J gene is TRBJ1-3, the V gene TRBV5-1; tentatively, D is TRBD1 (5 bases). CDR3 size: 17 residues. Germline CDR1 is SGHRS and CDR2 is YFSETQ. V was trimmed by 0 bases and J by 0 bases, leaving 13 bases between them. Written as DNA, the CDR3 is TGCGCCAGCAGCTTGGCAGATGACAGCAACTCTGGAAACACCATATATTTT. Translated, it gives CASSLADDSNSGNTIYF.

The chain has TRBV12-3 or TRBV12-4 and TRBJ1-5; possibly TRBD1 for D (6 bases). The CDR3 runs 16 residues. V was trimmed by 5 bases and J by 4 bases, leaving 18 bases between them. CDR3 sequence (DNA): TGTGCCAGCAGTGCCCACTCACAGGGTGTTAATCAGCCCCAGCATTTT. Translation: CASSAHSQGVNQPQHF.

V is TRBV24-1 and J is TRBJ2-3; TRBD1 matches 9 bases. Looked up from germline, CDR1 is KGHDR and CDR2 is SFDVKD. The CDR3 is 14 residues long. J lost 4 bases, V lost 11 bases, and 9 bases had no gene match. The CDR3 coding sequence is TGTGCCATCGAAAGGACAGGGGCCCCAGATACGCAGTATTTT. Translation: CAIERTGAPDTQYF.

The CDR3 spells CASSLGRNRQGWYEQYF. The CDR3 nucleotides read TGTGCCAGCAGCTTAGGCCGCAATAGACAGGGTTGGTACGAGCAGTACTTC. The V call is TRBV13, the J call TRBJ2-7; TRBD1 agrees at 7 bases. The CDR3 covers 17 residues. Germline V gene lookup returns CDR1 PRHDT and CDR2 FYEKMQ (reference sequence). Trimming took 0 bases from V and 4 from J; bases not matched to a gene: 12.

In its sample, this clonotype was seen a few times. The chain has TRBV7-6 and TRBJ2-1; 8 positions match TRBD2. V dropped 3 bases and J dropped 3; count of bases not matched to a gene: 1. The CDR3 has 14 amino acids. Germline lookup yields CDR1 SGHVS and CDR2 FNYEAQ. CDR3 loop: CASSFGGGYNEQFF. The CDR3 DNA reads as TGTGCCAGCAGCTTCGGGGGGGGCTACAATGAGCAGTTCTTC.

This clonotype occurred a few times. The chain employs TRBV5-5 and TRBJ1-1, with a tentative D call TRBD1 (5 bases). The V gene lost 4 bases and the J gene lost 5 bases, with 18 bases spanning the gap. CDR1 is SGHKS and CDR2 is YYEKEE in the germline V gene (reference sequence). The CDR3 extends over 15 amino acids. The CDR3 DNA is TGTGCCAGCAGCCTCAACCCTGGGGCGGAAACTGAAGCTTTCTTT. Its translation is CASSLNPGAETEAFF.

The table lists this clonotype with many counts. The chain has TRBV4-3 and TRBJ2-1; 7 bases map to TRBD2. J was trimmed by 3 bases and V by 0 bases; bases with no gene match: 2. Germline V lookup: CDR1 LGHNA, CDR2 YSLEER. The CDR3 runs to 15 residues. CDR3 protein: CASSQDPGGYNEQFF. The CDR3 DNA reads as TGCGCCAGCAGCCAAGATCCGGGGGGCTACAATGAGCAGTTCTTC.